This is a list of T cell receptor beta chains from one sample in a study of T cell responses to AZD1222 COVID-19 vaccine. TCRdb's copy holds only in-frame clones and misses some; the assay was immunoSEQ multiplex PCR. The table lists fewer than 150,000 clones, over 90% of them singletons, with roughly 1% in the top ten. The sequencing here drew on peripheral blood, taken on day 0 of AZD1222 vaccination. Every receptor here comes from an adult in good health. CDR3s include the opening cysteine and the closing phenylalanine or tryptophan. D genes are given only for firm matches. Clone size is stated in some rows and not others, as once, few, many or a class when expanded.

D: .
size: once
J: TRBJ2-1
V: TRBV6-4
DNA: TGTGCCAGCAGTGAATGGGAGAGCTCCTACAATGAGCAGTTCTTC
CDR3: CASSEWESSYNEQFF

D: .
size: .
J: TRBJ1-2
V: TRBV4-1
DNA: TGCGCCAGCAGCCAAGAAATACAAGATGGCTACACCTTC
CDR3: CASSQEIQDGYTF

D: .
size: .
J: TRBJ1-3
V: TRBV29-1
DNA: TGCAGCGTTGAATTCTCACGGGGTGGTGGAAACACCATATATTTT
CDR3: CSVEFSRGGGNTIYF

D: .
size: .
J: TRBJ2-7
V: TRBV7-8
DNA: TGTGCCAGCAGCTTAGAAGGACGGACAAGTCGGTACTTC
CDR3: CASSLEGRTSRYF

D: .
size: .
J: TRBJ1-2
V: TRBV2
DNA: TGTGCCAGCAGTGAATTTGGAGTCTATGGCTACACCTTC
CDR3: CASSEFGVYGYTF

D: .
size: .
J: TRBJ1-4
V: TRBV7-9
DNA: TGTGCCAGCAGCTTATCTAGGGTTGGTGATGAAAAACTGTTTTTT
CDR3: CASSLSRVGDEKLFF

D: TRBD1
size: .
J: TRBJ2-7
V: TRBV23-1
DNA: TGCGCCAGCAGTCAATCCCGGGACAGCTCCTACGAGCAGTACTTC
CDR3: CASSQSRDSSYEQYF

D: .
size: .
J: TRBJ1-1
V: TRBV2
DNA: TGTGCCAGCAGTGATAGTAAGGGGAACACTGAAGCTTTCTTT
CDR3: CASSDSKGNTEAFF

D: .
size: .
J: TRBJ1-1
V: TRBV6-2/TRBV6-3
DNA: TGTGCCAGCAGTTACCCGACAGGCGTCGGGTGGGGAGGTATGAACACTGAAGCTTTCTTT
CDR3: CASSYPTGVGWGGMNTEAFF

D: .
size: .
J: TRBJ1-1
V: TRBV4-2
DNA: TGTGCCAGCAGCCCAATAGGGGGGAACACTGAAGCTTTCTTT
CDR3: CASSPIGGNTEAFF

D: .
size: .
J: TRBJ1-1
V: TRBV7-8
DNA: TGTGCCAGCAGCGCACAGTCGAACACTGAAGCTTTCTTT
CDR3: CASSAQSNTEAFF

D: .
size: .
J: TRBJ1-1
V: TRBV5-1
DNA: TGCGCCAGCAGCTTGGTAGGCAGGGGAGGTACTGAAGCTTTCTTT
CDR3: CASSLVGRGGTEAFF

D: .
size: once
J: TRBJ1-1
V: TRBV11-2
DNA: TGTGCCAGCAGCTTAGGGGTAGGGTTGAACACTGAAGCTTTCTTT
CDR3: CASSLGVGLNTEAFF

D: .
size: .
J: TRBJ2-2
V: TRBV3-1/TRBV3-2
DNA: TGTGCCAGCAGCCACCCCCATTCGACAGAGAACACCGGGGAGCTGTTTTTT
CDR3: CASSHPHSTENTGELFF

D: TRBD1
size: .
J: TRBJ1-5
V: TRBV6-5
DNA: TGTGCCAGCAGTTCTGGACAGGCGGATCAGCCCCAGCATTTT
CDR3: CASSSGQADQPQHF

D: .
size: .
J: TRBJ2-1
V: TRBV29-1
DNA: TGCAGCGTATTGACGGGGAGCCGCTCCTACAATGAGCAGTTCTTC
CDR3: CSVLTGSRSYNEQFF

D: .
size: few
J: TRBJ1-4
V: TRBV29-1
DNA: TGCAGCGTTGAAGAAAGGAATGAAAAACTGTTTTTT
CDR3: CSVEERNEKLFF

D: .
size: .
J: TRBJ2-5
V: TRBV14
DNA: TGTGCCAGCAGCTCACCCGGGAGCCCGCGGACCCAGTACTTC
CDR3: CASSSPGSPRTQYF

D: TRBD1
size: .
J: TRBJ2-7
V: TRBV13
DNA: TGTGCCAGCAGCTCGGGACAGGTAGCCTACGAGCAGTACTTC
CDR3: CASSSGQVAYEQYF

D: TRBD1
size: .
J: TRBJ1-2
V: TRBV4-1
DNA: TGCGCCAGCAGCCAAGTATCACGGACAGGAGCTAACTATGGCTACACCTTC
CDR3: CASSQVSRTGANYGYTF

D: .
size: once
J: TRBJ1-4
V: TRBV5-1
DNA: TGCGCCAGCAGCTTTCAGGGCGGGAATGAAAAACTGTTTTTT
CDR3: CASSFQGGNEKLFF

D: .
size: .
J: TRBJ1-2
V: TRBV27
DNA: TGTGCCAGCAGTTTATGGGAGGGAGGTGGTGGCTACACCTTC
CDR3: CASSLWEGGGGYTF

D: .
size: .
J: TRBJ1-4
V: TRBV30
DNA: TGTGCCTGGAGTCCACTCTTAGTTGCAACTAATGAAAAACTGTTTTTT
CDR3: CAWSPLLVATNEKLFF

D: .
size: .
J: TRBJ2-3
V: TRBV5-1
DNA: TGCGCCAGCAGCCCGGACGGAGCTAGCACAGATACGCAGTATTTT
CDR3: CASSPDGASTDTQYF

D: .
size: .
J: TRBJ1-1
V: TRBV5-1
DNA: TGCGCCAGCAGCTTGGGCGGGGGCTCAACTGAAGCTTTCTTT
CDR3: CASSLGGGSTEAFF

D: TRBD2
size: .
J: TRBJ2-2
V: TRBV5-6
DNA: TGTGCCAGCAGCCCTGGGACTAGGTTAACCGGGGAGCTGTTTTTT
CDR3: CASSPGTRLTGELFF

D: TRBD1
size: .
J: TRBJ1-4
V: TRBV19
DNA: TGTGCCAGTAGTGCGACAGGGGAGGTGGCAAAACTGTTTTTT
CDR3: CASSATGEVAKLFF

D: TRBD2
size: .
J: TRBJ2-3
V: TRBV4-1
DNA: TGCGCCAGCAGCCCACACCGGGAGGCAGATACGCAGTATTTT
CDR3: CASSPHREADTQYF

D: .
size: .
J: TRBJ1-1
V: TRBV7-9
DNA: TGTGCCAGCAGCTTAGGGGGCCGGACTGAAGCTTTCTTT
CDR3: CASSLGGRTEAFF

D: TRBD1
size: .
J: TRBJ1-2
V: TRBV14
DNA: TGTGCCAGCAGCCAACCAGGACAGGGACACTATGGCTACACCTTC
CDR3: CASSQPGQGHYGYTF

D: TRBD1
size: .
J: TRBJ1-4
V: TRBV19
DNA: TGTGCCAGTAAAGCCAGGGGGGGTGAAAAACTGTTTTTT
CDR3: CASKARGGEKLFF

D: .
size: .
J: TRBJ2-5
V: TRBV7-8
DNA: TGTGCCAGCAGCTCGTTGGGTTACCGGGAGACCCAGTACTTC
CDR3: CASSSLGYRETQYF

D: TRBD2
size: once
J: TRBJ2-1
V: TRBV5-4
DNA: TGTGCCAGCAGCAGGCCGGGACTAGCGGGGGTCGAAAGCTCCTACAATGAGCAGTTCTTC
CDR3: CASSRPGLAGVESSYNEQFF

D: .
size: .
J: TRBJ2-2
V: TRBV5-4
DNA: TGTGCCAGCTCAAGGAGGACGGACCTGAACGGGGAGCTGTTTTTT
CDR3: CASSRRTDLNGELFF